The text below deals with one T cell receptor (beta chain). Its antigen is undetermined. TCRdb re-called the RT-PCR reads through MiXCR, storing one row per CDR3 protein. The table has 250,000 to 350,000 distinct CDR3 sequences, about 20% seen once; the top ten hold 10%. J gave up 4 bases and V 6 bases, and 4 bases lay outside the gene matches. This CDR3 is 13 amino acids long. Germline V CDR1 and CDR2: MNHNY, SVGAGI (reference sequence). These data belong to a study of response to subunit inactivated influenza vaccine. General observations from the study: It was suggested by the authors that few new T cells are recruited by each seasonal influenza vaccination.

The sequenced sample was PBMCs from blood, obtained about 20 months after vaccination. The genes are TRBV6-6 and TRBJ2-7; the match to TRBD1 covers 9 bases. The TCR originated in a man aged 50 to 69 who received an inactivated influenza vaccine. The CDR3, as DNA: TGTGCCAGCAGAAAGGGACAGGGATACGAGCAGTACTTC. As protein: CASRKGQGYEQYF.